Following are 26 T cell receptor beta chains from one sample sequenced in a study of regulatory T cells in long-lasting Graves disease. Sample time point: newly diagnosed GD, antithyroid drugs for less than 3 months. Researchers made the TCR library from RNA that was extracted from PBMCs. iRepertoire HTBI primers and Arm-PCR of CDR3 regions built TCR beta libraries. TCRdb re-called the multiplex PCR reads through MiXCR, storing one row per CDR3 protein. The sample consists of 550,000 to 600,000 distinct CDR3 sequences, about 16% of them appearing once. These sequences were also reported in another study, on T cells in Graves' hyperthyroidism and ophthalmopathy.

Specimen: peripheral blood mononuclear cells (PBMCs), collected at new diagnosis, from a patient treated with antithyroid drugs. Every receptor here comes from a man aged 18 to 30 with Graves disease.

CDR3 coding DNA: TGTGCCAGCAGTTCGGACAGGGGCCTGCTCTACGAGCAGTACTTC. This sequence encodes CASSSDRGLLYEQYF. The V gene is TRBV7-9, the J gene TRBJ2-7, with TRBD1 matching 9 bases. The CDR3 covers 15 residues. Germline V gene lookup returns CDR1 SEHNR and CDR2 FQNEAQ (reference sequence). V shed 6 bases, J shed 3 bases, and the junction held 9 bases outside the gene matches.

This clonotype came up many times. The genes are TRBV18 and TRBJ1-1, with 9 bases matching TRBD1. Unmatched junction bases numbered 5, after V lost 3 bases and J lost 3 bases. The CDR3 is 15 residues long. Germline V gives CDR1 KGHSH, CDR2 LQKENI. The CDR3 DNA reads TGTGCCAGCTCACCCCGACAGGGGGACGACACTGAAGCTTTCTTT. It codes for CASSPRQGDDTEAFF.

This clonotype was picked up a small number of times. The chain employs TRBV20-1 and TRBJ2-1, with 14 nucleotides matching TRBD2. The junction had 7 bases not matched to a gene; V was cut back by 5 bases and J by 4 bases. The CDR3 has 16 residues. CDR1 and CDR2 from the germline V gene are DFQATT and SNEGSKA (reference sequence). The CDR3 nucleotides read TGCAGTGCTCCACCGGGACTAGCGGGAGCTTACAATGAGCAGTTCTTC. Translating it yields CSAPPGLAGAYNEQFF.

This clonotype was detected ten times or more. This chain connects TRBV27 to TRBJ1-1, with D maybe TRBD1 (5 bases). This CDR3 is 13 amino acids long. Trimming took 7 bases from V and 6 from J, leaving 15 bases between them. CDR1 is MNHEY and CDR2 is SMNVEV in the germline V gene (reference sequence). The CDR3 is CASNPSGAAEAFF. CDR3 DNA sequence: TGTGCCAGCAACCCTAGCGGGGCCGCTGAAGCTTTCTTT.

This clonotype appeared many times. The chain's CDR3 is CASSPRGRSKKEAFF. For the CDR3, the DNA is TGTGCCAGCTCACCAAGGGGGCGGTCGAAAAAGGAAGCTTTCTTT. This chain joins TRBV18 and TRBJ1-1; TRBD1 matches 7 bases. The V segment lost 2 bases and the J segment 8 bases; nucleotides outside the gene matches: 11. The CDR3 contains 15 residues. Germline CDR1 KGHSH, CDR2 LQKENI.

Comments on this clonotype: A single base separates this from a much larger clone, so it may be a read error. This chain uses TRBV30 with TRBJ2-2; D may be TRBD2 (6 bases). The germline gives CDR1 GTSNPN, CDR2 SVGIG (reference sequence). The CDR3 extends over 13 amino acids. This CDR3 is CAWLNSYTGGLFF. DNA of the CDR3: TGTGCCTGGCTAAACAGTTACACCGGGGGGCTGTTTTTT.

This clonotype occurred a few times. The chain recombines TRBV20-1 with TRBJ2-1; the match to TRBD2 covers 7 bases. The DNA end favors TRBJ2-5, so the J call may be wrong. CDR3 length: 14 residues. CDR1 and CDR2 (germline): DFQATT, SNEGSKA (reference sequence). CDR3 protein: CSAKAGTGEETQYF. In DNA form, the CDR3 reads TGCAGTGCAAAAGCGGGAACTGGGGAAGAGACCCAGTACTTC.

This clonotype was seen a handful of times. The V and J genes are TRBV7-9 and TRBJ1-4; no clear D. The germline CDR1 and CDR2 sequences are SEHNR and FQNEAQ (reference sequence). Between the trimmed V and J ends, which lost 4 bases and 8 bases, there was a span of 17 bases. The CDR3 loop spans 15 amino acids. The CDR3 loop is CASSSDWRTGEKLFF. The CDR3 coding sequence is TGTGCCAGCAGCTCTGATTGGAGGACCGGAGAAAAACTGTTTTTT.

This clonotype was detected many times. The V and J genes are TRBV2 and TRBJ2-1, with D possibly being TRBD1 or TRBD2 (5 bases each). This CDR3 comprises 15 residues. The germline gives CDR1 SNHLY, CDR2 FYNNEI. V was cut by 8 bases and J by 8 bases, with 22 bases left in between. CDR3 sequence reads: CASVRGSSFVDEQFF. In DNA, the CDR3 is TGTGCCAGCGTCCGGGGCTCTAGCTTTGTCGATGAGCAGTTCTTC.

V is TRBV27 and J is TRBJ2-1; 13 nucleotides line up with TRBD2. This CDR3 spans 21 amino acids. J gave up 0 bases and V 8 bases, and 19 bases lay outside the gene matches. The germline V gene has CDR1 MNHEY and CDR2 SMNVEV (reference sequence). For the CDR3, the DNA is TGTGCCAGCCGTAGGACTAGCGGGAGTATCCCGAGGGGTAGCTCCTACAATGAGCAGTTCTTC. Protein product: CASRRTSGSIPRGSSYNEQFF.

The chain has TRBV20-1 and TRBJ2-3; 8 bases are a match to TRBD2. CDR1 is DFQATT, CDR2 SNEGSKA, per germline (reference sequence). The CDR3 sequence is 15 residues long. Trimming at V came to 5 bases and at J to 1 base, leaving 8 bases not matched to a gene. CDR3 nucleotides: TGCAGTGCTCTTCCCAGCGGGAGTGGCACAGATACGCAGTATTTT. Its translation is CSALPSGSGTDTQYF.

This chain joins TRBV7-3 and TRBJ2-1; no reliable D call. From germline, CDR1 is SGHTA and CDR2 FQGTGA. The V end lost 5 bases, the J end lost 6 bases, and 14 bases lay between the germline ends. This CDR3 has 14 residues. The CDR3 loop is CASSVKSFPNEQFF. CDR3 bases: TGTGCCAGCAGCGTAAAATCTTTCCCCAATGAGCAGTTCTTC.

This rearrangement joins TRBV27 to TRBJ2-5; 14 bases line up with TRBD2. The ends lost 6 bases at V and 5 bases at J; junction bases unmatched: 5. Germline CDR1 is MNHEY and CDR2 is SMNVEV (reference sequence). This CDR3 is 15 amino acids long. The CDR3 loop reads CASRTGTSGSETQYF. Here the CDR3 DNA reads TGTGCCAGCAGAACCGGGACTAGCGGGAGCGAGACCCAGTACTTC.

This clonotype came up many times. The V call is TRBV28, the J call TRBJ2-5; TRBD1 or TRBD2 may be the D gene (5 bases each). The germline V gene encodes CDR1 MDHEN and CDR2 SYDVKM. This CDR3 contains 16 residues. V lost 4 bases and J lost 5, with 20 bases in between. The CDR3 loop reads CASSSSGTGHRETQYF. CDR3 bases: TGTGCCAGCAGTTCTTCCGGGACGGGGCACCGGGAGACCCAGTACTTC.

The chain has TRBV3-1 and TRBJ2-3, with D perhaps TRBD1 or TRBD2 (5 bases each). The CDR3 consists of 17 residues. The germline CDR1 and CDR2 sequences are LGHDT and YNNKEL (reference sequence). Trimming pared 2 bases from V and 5 bases from J, leaving 20 bases between. The CDR3 region is CASSQWERGTEGDTQYF. Written as DNA, the CDR3 is TGTGCCAGCAGCCAATGGGAGAGGGGAACCGAGGGAGATACGCAGTATTTT.

This rearrangement joins TRBV20-1 to TRBJ2-3; 7 bases map to TRBD2. The CDR3 extends over 16 amino acids. Germline assignment: CDR1 DFQATT and CDR2 SNEGSKA (reference sequence). V lost 2 bases to trimming and J lost 2 bases; unmatched junction nucleotides: 10. The CDR3 spells CSARRGLAGDTDTQYF. CDR3 nucleotides: TGCAGTGCTAGACGGGGCTTGGCGGGAGACACAGATACGCAGTATTTT.

A few counts support this clonotype. The chain joins TRBV9 to TRBJ2-2, with D uncertain. Trimming pared 0 bases from V and 1 base from J, leaving 10 bases between. The length of the CDR3 is 16 residues. Germline CDR1 SGDLS, CDR2 YYNGEE. This chain's CDR3 is CASSVEGWKNTGELFF. CDR3 nucleotides: TGTGCCAGCAGCGTAGAAGGGTGGAAGAACACCGGGGAGCTGTTTTTT.

The sample holds many counts of this clonotype. V usage is TRBV2 and J usage is TRBJ2-5; D is possibly TRBD1 (6 bases). Germline CDR1 and CDR2: SNHLY and FYNNEI. This CDR3 has 13 amino acids. V was trimmed by 3 bases and J by 4 bases, leaving 9 bases between them. CDR3 DNA sequence: TGTGCCAGCAGTGAGGGCAGGGGAGAGACCCAGTACTTC. Protein sequence: CASSEGRGETQYF.

This clonotype was detected ten times or more. This sequence joins TRBV28 and TRBJ2-1; 7 bases match TRBD1. The CDR3 is 14 residues long. The trim removed 3 bases at V and 5 bases at J, leaving 4 bases unmatched. The V gene's germline CDR1 is MDHEN and CDR2 SYDVKM. In nucleotides, the CDR3 is TGTGCCAGCAGTTTCGAGGGGGCGGACAATGAGCAGTTCTTC. This codes for CASSFEGADNEQFF.

This clonotype was recorded a few times. This chain links TRBV7-9 with TRBJ2-1, with D perhaps TRBD2 (6 bases). Germline CDR1 is SEHNR and CDR2 is FQNEAQ (reference sequence). This CDR3 is built from 14 residues. V was clipped by 1 base and J by 9 bases, with 13 bases between them. The CDR3: CASSLGYVGGEQFF. CDR3 DNA sequence: TGTGCCAGCAGCTTAGGATACGTGGGGGGTGAGCAGTTCTTC.

There are a few counts of this clonotype. The chain employs TRBV3-1 and TRBJ2-1; the match to TRBD2 covers 12 bases. With 2 bases clipped from V and 12 bases from J, the junction kept 8 bases outside the gene matches. The CDR3 has 15 amino acids. Germline lookup yields CDR1 LGHDT and CDR2 YNNKEL (reference sequence). The CDR3 loop reads CASSQTPTSGSSQFF. CDR3 in DNA: TGTGCCAGCAGCCAAACCCCGACTAGCGGGAGTTCGCAGTTCTTC.

Comments on this clonotype: One junction end disagrees with the germline gene, perhaps due to a read error. V usage is TRBV6-1 and J usage is TRBJ1-1, with D perhaps TRBD1 (6 bases). The CDR3 is made up of 15 amino acids. The germline gives CDR1 MNHNS, CDR2 SASEGT. CDR3 sequence: CASTPSRGQNAEAFF. In DNA form, the CDR3 reads TGTGCCAGCACTCCTAGTCGGGGGCAGAACGCTGAAGCTTTCTTT.

About this clonotype itself: At one end, the junction sequence differs from germline, possibly due to a read error. The chain couples TRBV20-1 to TRBJ2-1, with unresolved D. Per the germline V gene, CDR1 is DFQATT and CDR2 is SNEGSKA (reference sequence). The CDR3 has 9 residues. This CDR3 reads CSARPEQLF. DNA for the CDR3: TGCAGTGCTAGACCGGAGCAGCTCTTC.

This clonotype showed up just a few times. The V gene is TRBV4-1, the J gene TRBJ1-2; 10 nucleotides line up with TRBD1. The CDR3 spans 15 residues. The ends lost 5 bases at V and 7 bases at J; junction bases unmatched: 10. Germline values: CDR1 MGHRA, CDR2 YSYEKL. The CDR3 DNA is TGCGCCAGCAGCTCCCTGACAGGGGGCATTCTTGGCTACACCTTC. Translated, it gives CASSSLTGGILGYTF.

This clonotype was counted at least ten times. The chain links TRBV12-3 or TRBV12-4 to TRBJ1-4, with 8 positions matching TRBD1. V shed 6 bases and J 7 bases; nucleotides not matched to a gene: 4. CDR3 length: 13 residues. The CDR3 reads CASSPRGREKLFF. CDR3 bases: TGTGCCAGCAGCCCCAGGGGGCGTGAAAAACTGTTTTTT.

This clonotype came up many times. This chain links TRBV12-3 or TRBV12-4 with TRBJ1-5, with unresolved D. This CDR3 has 14 amino acids. With 6 bases removed from V and 1 base from J, the gap between germline ends came to 10 bases. The CDR3, as DNA: TGTGCCAGCAGCCCGACGGAGAGCAATCAGCCCCAGCATTTT. Translated, it gives CASSPTESNQPQHF.